This T cell receptor beta chain came from a study of cytomegalovirus exposure and HLA in healthy donors. This clone was found once. Trimming left V 3 bases short and J 1 base short, with 12 bases between. This CDR3 has 15 amino acids. CDR1 and CDR2 from the germline V gene are KGHSH and LQKENI. The PCR employed 60 Vbeta primers together with 13 Jbeta primers. Only in-frame clones appear in the TCRdb table, and some are missing; sequencing was by immunoSEQ multiplex PCR. The data contain roughly 200,000 clones, 80% of them seen just once; the ten biggest clones take up 0.65%. The sequence was obtained from a boy between 10 and 17 years old in good health and CMV-seronegative. Sequenced input: PBMCs. The chain combines TRBV18 with TRBJ1-1; no clear D gene. The CDR3 nucleotides read TGTGCCAGCTCACCGCAAACGGGTAAGAACACTGAAGCTTTCTTT. Its translation: CASSPQTGKNTEAFF.